This T cell receptor (beta chain) was observed in a study of T cells in Graves' hyperthyroidism and ophthalmopathy. Ophthalmopathy patients had moderate-to-severe active disease, CAS ≥3, NOSPECS ≥4, and disease duration under 3 months. Researchers barred patients who had uncontrolled infection, other autoimmune disease, pregnancy or lactation. Out of around 10 ml of fresh peripheral blood came the PBMCs. The investigators amplified TCR beta CDR3 regions from RNA transcripts. The primer set for the first-round RT-PCR of the TCR CDR3 was HTBI. In TCRdb, the multiplex PCR reads were re-called with MiXCR into one record per CDR3 protein. The sample includes a few hundred thousand distinct CDR3 sequences, around a sixth of them seen just once. The study's findings and limits: From stable hyperthyroidism, ophthalmopathy was set apart by a 13 V-J model.

This clonotype was recorded once. Its antigen remains unknown. One end of the junction varies from germline; a read error may be responsible. Germline CDR1 is LNHDA and CDR2 is SQIVND (reference sequence). This CDR3 region has 12 residues. The V call is TRBV19, the J call TRBJ1-2; D is uncertain. This clonotype originated in a man younger than 35 with Graves' ophthalmopathy. The sequencing input was blood. The CDR3 region has the DNA TGTGCCAGTAGTGTAGAGAACTATGGCTACACCTTC. It is translated as CASSVENYGYTF.